The present T cell receptor (beta chain) was sequenced within a study of T-cell reconstitution after alpha-beta-depleted transplantation in children. The CDR3 is 14 amino acids. The V and J ends lost 0 bases and 6 bases respectively, with 13 bases between them. CDR1 is SGDLS and CDR2 is YYNGEE in the germline V gene. This clonotype turned up a few times. The library targeted TCRbeta and was prepared with unique molecular identifiers. TCRdb re-analysed the PCR reads in MiXCR, keeping a single row per CDR3 protein. The profile shows some 590,000 distinct CDR3 sequences, roughly a tenth of them singletons.

V usage is TRBV9 and J usage is TRBJ2-7, with D perhaps TRBD1 (5 bases). This clonotype was obtained from a human donor who donated a stem cell graft to a child with acute myeloid leukemia. The sequencing used PBMCs from the stem cell graft donor, collected from the stem cell graft. The CDR3 DNA sequence: TGTGCCAGCAGCGTAGCGGCGACAGCGCTCGAGCAGTACTTC. Protein: CASSVAATALEQYF.